The TCR beta chain described here comes from a study of cytomegalovirus exposure and HLA in healthy donors. Regarding the study as a whole: A few V segments could not be told apart, such as TRBV6-2 and TRBV6-3, and were left out. With further analysis later on, most CMV-associated TCR beta chains appeared HLA-restricted. Three chains tied to CMV proved CMV antigen-specific in vitro.

As regards this clone: The antigen remains undetermined.

V was cut by 4 bases and J by 15 bases, with 17 bases left in between. Germline CDR1 and CDR2: SGHRS and YFSETQ. CDR3 length: 12 residues. A multiplex PCR was run with 60 Vbeta primers and 13 Jbeta primers. Profiled with immunoSEQ multiplex PCR; TCRdb holds only in-frame clones, not every one. Of about 160,000 clones listed, 76% were seen once; the top ten hold 0.75% to 0.8%. The receptor comes from a female donor in good health and CMV-seronegative. J is TRBJ2-1 and V is TRBV5-1; a weak D match, TRBD2 (5 bases). Sequencing input: PBMCs. The CDR3 DNA reads TGCGCCAGCAGCCCGGATGGACTCCGCCCGTTCTTC. Its protein product is CASSPDGLRPFF.